The 18 T cell receptor beta chains below come from one sample, sequenced in a study of HIV-infected patients and healthy controls. Reverse transcription used around 540 ng RNA and constant-region primers for alpha and beta. Each of the alpha and beta chains got its own library through chain-specific third strand synthesis with indices. Each CDR3 protein gets one entry after TCRdb re-called the 5' RACE reads with MiXCR. Of 9,000 to 13,000 distinct CDR3 sequences in the sample, 5.2% are singletons; the top ten hold roughly 15%. Whole blood was used without fractionation, so all unsorted peripheral T cells were included. The sequencing here drew on blood, taken before antiretroviral therapy. All receptors derive from an adult with HIV infection.

This clonotype is hyperexpanded. This chain joins TRBV5-6 and TRBJ2-4; 7 bases fit TRBD2. The CDR3 extends over 14 amino acids. In germline, CDR1 is SGHDT, CDR2 YYEEEE. V was pared by 3 bases and J by 8 bases, with 8 bases of the junction left unmatched. The CDR3 bases are TGTGCCAGCAGCTGGGGGGGAGCCGGGGACATTCAGTACTTC. Translated: CASSWGGAGDIQYF.

There are many counts of this clonotype. V and J are TRBV28 and TRBJ1-1; D might be TRBD1 (5 bases). Germline CDR1 reads MDHEN; CDR2 reads SYDVKM. The ends were cut back, 2 bases at V and 8 bases at J, with 9 bases in the middle. This CDR3 region has 12 residues. The CDR3 nucleotides read TGTGCCAGCAGTTTAGACAGCACGGAAGCTTTCTTT. This encodes CASSLDSTEAFF.

This clonotype was counted many times. The chain employs TRBV5-1 and TRBJ2-1; D could derive from TRBD1 or TRBD2 (5 bases each). The CDR3 extends over 12 amino acids. Germline CDR1 reads SGHRS; CDR2 reads YFSETQ. The V end lost 4 bases, the J end lost 9 bases, and 11 bases lay between the germline ends. The CDR3 reads CASSGDGGEQFF. The CDR3 DNA reads TGCGCCAGCAGCGGGGATGGGGGTGAGCAGTTCTTC.

There are many counts of this clonotype. V gene TRBV12-3 or TRBV12-4 combines with J gene TRBJ1-5; D is undetermined. With 5 bases removed from V and 7 bases from J, the gap between germline ends came to 12 bases. The CDR3 is 13 residues long. The CDR3 spells CASSGNNGQPQHF. The DNA for the CDR3 is TGTGCCAGCAGTGGGAACAATGGGCAGCCCCAGCATTTT.

The chain recombines TRBV19 with TRBJ2-1, with D uncertain. Per germline, CDR1 LNHDA and CDR2 SQIVND (reference sequence). The ends were cut back, 9 bases at V and 6 bases at J, with 21 bases in the middle. The CDR3 length is 15 residues. CDR3 coding DNA: TGTGCCAGCCGGGTAAGGGATGAATCAATCAATGAGCAGTTCTTC. Amino acids: CASRVRDESINEQFF.

By sample fraction, this clonotype is medium-sized (0.01 to 0.1%). J is TRBJ1-2 and V is TRBV12-3 or TRBV12-4; unclear D gene. The CDR3 extends over 12 amino acids. The V gene lost 0 bases and the J gene lost 2 bases, with 1 base spanning the gap. CDR3 residues: CASSLANYGYTF. DNA of the CDR3: TGTGCCAGCAGTTTAGCCAACTATGGCTACACCTTC.

This clonotype was seen many times. The chain has TRBV7-9 and TRBJ2-2, with D tentatively TRBD2 (5 bases). V was cut by 2 bases and J by 5 bases, with 15 bases left in between. CDR3 length equals 16 residues. Germline V gene lookup returns CDR1 SEHNR and CDR2 FQNEAQ (reference sequence). The CDR3 DNA is TGTGCCAGCAGCTTACTTGTCGGGGTGTGGACCGGGGAGCTGTTTTTT. Translated: CASSLLVGVWTGELFF.

This clonotype was seen repeatedly, ten times or more. The gene calls are TRBV27 and TRBJ2-5, with 8 bases fitting TRBD1. The CDR3 is 16 amino acids. Germline CDR1 and CDR2: MNHEY and SMNVEV (reference sequence). The trim removed 0 bases at V and 4 bases at J, leaving 7 bases unmatched. CDR3 loop: CASSLSRTGKGETQYF. As DNA, the CDR3 is TGTGCCAGCAGTTTATCCCGGACAGGGAAAGGAGAGACCCAGTACTTC.

At least ten counts were recorded for this clonotype. The chain couples TRBV29-1 to TRBJ2-2, with 7 bases identical to TRBD2. Germline CDR1 SQVTM, CDR2 ANQGSEA. The CDR3 runs 16 residues. Germline trimming cut 3 bases from V and 2 bases from J; bases unmatched to any gene: 9. CDR3 residues: CSVDLGEGLNTGELFF. CDR3 DNA sequence: TGCAGCGTTGACTTGGGGGAGGGGCTTAACACCGGGGAGCTGTTTTTT.

This clonotype was counted at least ten times. The J gene is TRBJ1-6, the V gene TRBV20-1; D call uncertain. V lost 2 bases, J lost 0 bases, and 11 bases lay in between. Germline CDR1 is DFQATT and CDR2 is SNEGSKA (reference sequence). The CDR3 extends over 16 amino acids. The CDR3 sequence: CSARPLSSSYNSPLHF. The CDR3 bases are TGCAGTGCTAGACCACTTTCCAGCTCCTATAATTCACCCCTCCACTTT.

This clonotype was found a few times. V is TRBV5-4 and J is TRBJ1-2; maybe TRBD1 (6 bases). This CDR3 has 14 amino acids. CDR1 is SGHNT, CDR2 YYREEE, per germline (reference sequence). Between the trimmed V and J ends, which lost 2 bases and 7 bases, there was a span of 15 bases. CDR3 nucleotides: TGTGCCAGCAGCTTAGGGCTTGGACAGTCTGGCTACACCTTC. Its translation is CASSLGLGQSGYTF.

This clonotype was counted at least ten times. The V gene is TRBV7-2, the J gene TRBJ2-5, with 12 positions matching TRBD2. Germline CDR1 is SGHTA and CDR2 is FQGNSA. Trimming removed 5 bases from V and 5 bases from J; junction bases left unmatched: 6. This CDR3 has 15 amino acids. CDR3 bases: TGTGCCAGCAGCCCTAGAGGGACTAGCGGGGAGACCCAGTACTTC. Translating it yields CASSPRGTSGETQYF. Using reference TRBV7-2 and TRBJ2-5 for the parts outside the CDR3, the full variable domain is GAGVSQSPSNKVTEKGKDVELRCDPISGHTALYWYRQSLGQGLEFLIYFQGNSAPDKSGLPSDRFSAERTGGSVSTLTIQRTQQEDSAVYLCASSPRGTSGETQYFGPGTRLLVL.

This clonotype was counted ten times or more. This chain links TRBV27 with TRBJ2-5, with D possibly TRBD2 on 6 matching bases. The CDR3 is 16 residues long. Germline CDR1 reads MNHEY; CDR2 reads SMNVEV (reference sequence). V was pared by 5 bases and J by 1 base, with 17 bases between. DNA for the CDR3: TGTGCCAGCAGTCCACCCCCGGGGGACGCCCAAGAGACCCAGTACTTC. It yields the protein CASSPPPGDAQETQYF.

By share, this clonotype counts as medium-sized. V usage is TRBV27 and J usage is TRBJ2-1; TRBD2 is a possible D gene (6 bases). V was shortened by 1 base and J by 0 bases, with 10 bases between the two germline ends. The CDR3 extends over 16 amino acids. Germline loops: CDR1 MNHEY, CDR2 SMNVEV (reference sequence). The CDR3 DNA is TGTGCCAGCAGTTTATATGGCGGGGCCTCCTACAATGAGCAGTTCTTC. It encodes CASSLYGGASYNEQFF.

This clonotype occurred many times. The chain links TRBV5-1 to TRBJ1-1, with unresolved D. The germline CDR1 and CDR2 sequences are SGHRS and YFSETQ. V shed 0 bases and J shed 1 base, with 7 bases lying between them. The CDR3 sequence is 14 residues long. CDR3 in amino acids: CASSLVTQNTEAFF. DNA of the CDR3: TGCGCCAGCAGCTTGGTGACCCAGAACACTGAAGCTTTCTTT.

This clonotype has at least ten counts. The rearrangement joins TRBV7-2 to TRBJ1-2, with D unresolved. CDR3 length: 13 amino acids. V was clipped by 3 bases and J by 4 bases, with 9 bases between them. Germline V gene lookup returns CDR1 SGHTA and CDR2 FQGNSA. Here the CDR3 DNA reads TGTGCCAGCAGCTTGGGAACGGTCTATGGCTACACCTTC. Protein product: CASSLGTVYGYTF.

This clonotype was counted at least ten times. V gene TRBV12-3 or TRBV12-4 combines with J gene TRBJ2-7; TRBD2 might be the D (6 bases). Trimming pared 4 bases from V and 2 bases from J, leaving 15 bases between. This CDR3 has 15 residues. In DNA, the CDR3 is TGTGCCAGCAGTTATGCCCCAGGACTACCCTACGAGCAGTACTTC. Translation: CASSYAPGLPYEQYF.

V and J are TRBV20-1 and TRBJ2-7, with 10 positions matching TRBD2. Germline V gene sequence: CDR1 DFQATT, CDR2 SNEGSKA (reference sequence). The ends lost 6 bases at V and 1 base at J; junction bases unmatched: 6. CDR3 length: 14 residues. The CDR3 is CSATGLARSYEQYF. The CDR3 DNA reads as TGCAGTGCCACGGGACTAGCGCGTTCCTACGAGCAGTACTTC.